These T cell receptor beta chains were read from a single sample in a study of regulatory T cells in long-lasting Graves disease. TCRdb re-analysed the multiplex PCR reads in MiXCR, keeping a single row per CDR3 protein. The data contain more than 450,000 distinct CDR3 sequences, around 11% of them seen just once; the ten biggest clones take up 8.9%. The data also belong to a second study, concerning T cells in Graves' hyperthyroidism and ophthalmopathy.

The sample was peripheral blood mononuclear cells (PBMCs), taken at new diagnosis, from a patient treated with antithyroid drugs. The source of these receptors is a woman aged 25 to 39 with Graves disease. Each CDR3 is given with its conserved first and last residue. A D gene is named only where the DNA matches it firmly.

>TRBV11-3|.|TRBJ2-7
CASSMGHGHEQYF
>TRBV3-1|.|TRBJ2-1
CASSLMDSMQFF
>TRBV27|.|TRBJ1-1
CASSLSRRMNTEAFF
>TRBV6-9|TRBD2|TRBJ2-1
CASSYGGLAANEQFF
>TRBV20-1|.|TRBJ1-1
CSAIGYTGFRTEAFF
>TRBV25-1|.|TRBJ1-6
CASSEGTSNSPLHF
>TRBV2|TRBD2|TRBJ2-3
CASRASGRAWTQYF
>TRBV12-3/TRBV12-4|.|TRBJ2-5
CASTPAKLLQTQYF
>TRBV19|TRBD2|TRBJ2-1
CASRTSPLAGGGDNEQFF
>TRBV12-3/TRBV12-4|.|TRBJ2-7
CASRVGAYEQYF
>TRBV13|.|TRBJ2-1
CASSQQANEQFF
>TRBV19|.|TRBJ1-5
CASSRIDGYSNQPQHF
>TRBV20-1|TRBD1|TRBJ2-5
CSARGDRGDQETQYF
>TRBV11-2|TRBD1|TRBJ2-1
CASSLKFGGTGGSSSYNEQFF
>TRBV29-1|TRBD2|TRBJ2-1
CSVEDRAGLVDNEQFF
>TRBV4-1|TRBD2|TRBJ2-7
CASSLRTDRTSGEEQYF
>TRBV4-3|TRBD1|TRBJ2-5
CASSPRAGTGVETQYF
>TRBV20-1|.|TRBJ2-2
CSARRLKSGELFF
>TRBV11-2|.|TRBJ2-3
CASRLASVDTQYF
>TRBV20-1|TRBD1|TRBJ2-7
CSARSRTGVYEQYF
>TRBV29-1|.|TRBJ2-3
CSVGDTQYF
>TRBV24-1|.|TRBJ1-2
CATSEGKEGYTF
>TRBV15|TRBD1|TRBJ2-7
CATSRLRQGSSYEQYF
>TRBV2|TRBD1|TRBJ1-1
CASSGRPGQGFIGFF
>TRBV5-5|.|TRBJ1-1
CASSLNPGSTEAFF
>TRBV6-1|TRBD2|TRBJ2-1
CASKAPSGLSYNEQFF
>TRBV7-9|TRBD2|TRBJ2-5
CASSPGLDETQYF
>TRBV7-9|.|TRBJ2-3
CASSRAKDTQYF
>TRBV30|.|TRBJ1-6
CAWSVPPGAHSPLHF
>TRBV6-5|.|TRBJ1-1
CASSYSTGGAEAFF
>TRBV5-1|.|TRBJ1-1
CASSPFSGGTTEAFF
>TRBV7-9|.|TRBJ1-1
CASSLSDWVTRTEAFF
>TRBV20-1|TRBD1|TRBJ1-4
CSARDDRANEKLFF
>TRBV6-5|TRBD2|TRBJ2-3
CASSYRSGRPTDTQYF
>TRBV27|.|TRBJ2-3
CASSGVPSDTRYF
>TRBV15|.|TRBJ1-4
CATSRDNPPGREKLFF
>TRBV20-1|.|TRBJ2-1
CSAKRFSSYNEQFF
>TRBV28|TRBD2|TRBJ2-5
CANSSGTSGTETQYF
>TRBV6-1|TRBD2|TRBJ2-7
CASTILAGGSYEQYF